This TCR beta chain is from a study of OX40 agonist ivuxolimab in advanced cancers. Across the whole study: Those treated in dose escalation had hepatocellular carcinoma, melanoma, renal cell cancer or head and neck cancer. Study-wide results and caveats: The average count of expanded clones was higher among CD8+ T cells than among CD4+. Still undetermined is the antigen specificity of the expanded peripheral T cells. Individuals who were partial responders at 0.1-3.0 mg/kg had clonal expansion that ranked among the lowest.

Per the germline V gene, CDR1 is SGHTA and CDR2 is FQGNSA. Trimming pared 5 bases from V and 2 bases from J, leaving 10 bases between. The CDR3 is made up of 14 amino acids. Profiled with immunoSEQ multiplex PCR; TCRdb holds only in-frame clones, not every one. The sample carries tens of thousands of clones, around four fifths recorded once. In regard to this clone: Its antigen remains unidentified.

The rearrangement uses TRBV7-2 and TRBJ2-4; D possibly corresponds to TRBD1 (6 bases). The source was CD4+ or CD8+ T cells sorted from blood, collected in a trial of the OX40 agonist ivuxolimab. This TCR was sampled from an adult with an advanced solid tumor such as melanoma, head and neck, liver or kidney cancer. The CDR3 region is CASSPDRTKNIQYF. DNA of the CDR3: TGTGCCAGCAGCCCCGACAGGACCAAAAACATTCAGTACTTC.